This T cell receptor (beta chain) was found in a study of shared clonotypes between healthy human individuals. Study-wide results and limits: In having few donors, the study represented limited genetic and exposure-history diversity. Lower generation probabilities were found for non-shared clonotypes than for those shared by all four donors.

CD8 cells regarded as naive lacked CD45RO, were positively chosen for CCR7, and omitted terminally differentiated effector memory CD45RA+ cells. Germline assignment: CDR1 MNHEY and CDR2 SMNVEV (reference sequence). This CDR3 comprises 17 residues. The J segment lost 2 bases and the V segment lost 6 bases, leaving 14 bases of the junction unmatched. When replicate PCRs were run on sorted subsets, they used around 200 ng DNA, about 31,000 T cell genomes. TCRdb keeps only in-frame clones here, not all; method: immunoSEQ multiplex PCR. This sample has about 700,000 clones, with about 91% found just once. Details on this clone: Its specificity is not known.

This rearrangement joins TRBV27 to TRBJ2-3, with 7 bases fitting TRBD2. The receptor's source is a man aged 25 to 40 in good health. Material: naive CD8+ T cells sorted from blood. In DNA form, the CDR3 reads TGTGCCAGCAGCATTCTTCCGGGACTAACAACCACAGATACGCAGTATTTT. Its translation: CASSILPGLTTTDTQYF.